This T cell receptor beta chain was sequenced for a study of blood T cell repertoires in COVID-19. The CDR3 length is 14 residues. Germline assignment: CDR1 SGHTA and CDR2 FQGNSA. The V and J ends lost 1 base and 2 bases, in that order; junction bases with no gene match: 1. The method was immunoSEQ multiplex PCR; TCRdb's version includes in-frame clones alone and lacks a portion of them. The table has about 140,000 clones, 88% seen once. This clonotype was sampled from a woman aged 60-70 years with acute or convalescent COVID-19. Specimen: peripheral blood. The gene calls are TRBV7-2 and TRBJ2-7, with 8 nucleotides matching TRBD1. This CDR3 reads CASSLVQGAYEQYF. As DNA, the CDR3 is TGTGCCAGCAGCTTAGTACAGGGGGCCTACGAGCAGTACTTC.